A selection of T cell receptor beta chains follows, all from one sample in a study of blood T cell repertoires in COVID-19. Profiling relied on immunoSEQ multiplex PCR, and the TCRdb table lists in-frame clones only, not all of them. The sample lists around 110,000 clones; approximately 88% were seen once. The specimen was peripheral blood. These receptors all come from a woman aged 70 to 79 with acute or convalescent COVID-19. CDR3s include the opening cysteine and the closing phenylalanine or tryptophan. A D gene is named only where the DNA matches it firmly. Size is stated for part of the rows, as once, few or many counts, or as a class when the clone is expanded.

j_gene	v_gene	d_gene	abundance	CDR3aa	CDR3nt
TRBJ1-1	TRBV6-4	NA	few	CASEAGVDTEAFF	TGTGCCAGCGAAGCGGGAGTAGACACTGAAGCTTTCTTT
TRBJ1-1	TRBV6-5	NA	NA	CASSKQGTTEAFF	TGTGCCAGCAGTAAACAGGGAACCACTGAAGCTTTCTTT
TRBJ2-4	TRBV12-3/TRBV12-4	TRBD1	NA	CASTLGRGNIQYF	TGTGCCAGCACCCTGGGCAGGGGGAACATTCAGTACTTC
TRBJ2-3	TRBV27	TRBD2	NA	CASSWTLAGGRGTQYF	TGTGCCAGCAGTTGGACACTAGCGGGGGGGCGGGGTACGCAGTATTTT
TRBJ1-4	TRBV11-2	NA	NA	CASSLGDGSEKLFF	TGTGCCAGCAGCTTAGGGGACGGGAGTGAAAAACTGTTTTTT
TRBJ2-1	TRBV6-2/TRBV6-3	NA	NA	CASSSGQAPNEQFF	TGTGCCAGCAGCTCTGGTCAGGCGCCCAATGAGCAGTTCTTC
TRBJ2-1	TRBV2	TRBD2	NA	CAASGGSNNEQFF	TGTGCCGCTAGCGGGGGGTCGAACAATGAGCAGTTCTTC
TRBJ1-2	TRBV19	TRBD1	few	CASRTQGDKGGYTF	TGTGCCAGTAGGACTCAGGGGGACAAGGGCGGCTACACCTTC
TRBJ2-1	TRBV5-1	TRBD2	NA	CASSPKAGGPLNEQFF	TGCGCCAGCAGCCCCAAAGCGGGAGGGCCTTTAAATGAGCAGTTCTTC
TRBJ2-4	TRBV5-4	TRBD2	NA	CASSPGLAGGDIQYF	TGTGCCAGCAGCCCGGGACTAGCGGGGGGGGACATTCAGTACTTC
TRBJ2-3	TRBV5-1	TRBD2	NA	CASSLARGLEVPDTQYF	TGCGCCAGCAGCTTGGCCAGGGGACTAGAGGTGCCAGATACGCAGTATTTT
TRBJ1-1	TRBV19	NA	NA	CASSSGGRAEAFF	TGTGCCAGTAGTTCGGGGGGGCGCGCTGAAGCTTTCTTT
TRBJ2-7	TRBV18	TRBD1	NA	CASSLRDRGNEQYF	TGTGCCAGCTCACTCCGGGACAGGGGAAACGAGCAGTACTTC
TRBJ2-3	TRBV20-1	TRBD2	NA	CSASSTGTSGTDTQYF	TGCAGTGCTAGTTCTACCGGGACTAGCGGCACAGATACGCAGTATTTT
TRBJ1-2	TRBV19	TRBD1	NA	CASSIEGTANYGYTF	TGTGCCAGTAGTATAGAAGGGACAGCTAACTATGGCTACACCTTC
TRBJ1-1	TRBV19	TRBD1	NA	CASSILRTGTGGTEAFF	TGTGCCAGTAGTATATTGAGGACAGGGACGGGAGGCACTGAAGCTTTCTTT
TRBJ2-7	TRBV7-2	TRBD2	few	CASSARLAKGTYEQYF	TGTGCCAGCAGCGCCCGACTAGCCAAGGGCACCTACGAGCAGTACTTC
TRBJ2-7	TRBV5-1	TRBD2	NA	CASSLGGGSGEQYF	TGCGCCAGCAGCTTGGGCGGGGGATCCGGCGAGCAGTACTTC
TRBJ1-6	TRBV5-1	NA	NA	CASSSGTKSSPLHF	TGCGCCAGCAGCTCCGGGACAAAGAGTTCACCCCTCCACTTT
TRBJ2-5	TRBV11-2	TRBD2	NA	CASSFIGGSGSGETQYF	TGTGCCAGCAGCTTCATCGGGGGTAGCGGGAGCGGAGAGACCCAGTACTTC
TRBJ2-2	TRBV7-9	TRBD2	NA	CASSLSGRDTGELFF	TGTGCCAGCAGCCTTAGCGGGAGGGACACCGGGGAGCTGTTTTTT
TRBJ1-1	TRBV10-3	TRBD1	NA	CAIREPGQGEAFF	TGTGCCATCAGGGAACCGGGACAGGGAGAAGCTTTCTTT
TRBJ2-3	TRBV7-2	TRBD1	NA	CASSLDRVDTQYF	TGTGCCAGCAGCTTGGACAGGGTGGATACGCAGTATTTT
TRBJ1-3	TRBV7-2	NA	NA	CASSWKQGSGNTIYF	TGTGCCAGCTCCTGGAAACAGGGATCGGGAAACACCATATATTTT
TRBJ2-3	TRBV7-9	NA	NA	CASSLAASVVTDTQYF	TGTGCCAGCAGCTTAGCGGCCAGCGTGGTGACAGATACGCAGTATTTT
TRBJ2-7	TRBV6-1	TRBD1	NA	CASSATGAPQNRAVHF	TGTGCCAGCAGTGCCACAGGGGCACCACAGAATCGAGCAGTGCACTTC